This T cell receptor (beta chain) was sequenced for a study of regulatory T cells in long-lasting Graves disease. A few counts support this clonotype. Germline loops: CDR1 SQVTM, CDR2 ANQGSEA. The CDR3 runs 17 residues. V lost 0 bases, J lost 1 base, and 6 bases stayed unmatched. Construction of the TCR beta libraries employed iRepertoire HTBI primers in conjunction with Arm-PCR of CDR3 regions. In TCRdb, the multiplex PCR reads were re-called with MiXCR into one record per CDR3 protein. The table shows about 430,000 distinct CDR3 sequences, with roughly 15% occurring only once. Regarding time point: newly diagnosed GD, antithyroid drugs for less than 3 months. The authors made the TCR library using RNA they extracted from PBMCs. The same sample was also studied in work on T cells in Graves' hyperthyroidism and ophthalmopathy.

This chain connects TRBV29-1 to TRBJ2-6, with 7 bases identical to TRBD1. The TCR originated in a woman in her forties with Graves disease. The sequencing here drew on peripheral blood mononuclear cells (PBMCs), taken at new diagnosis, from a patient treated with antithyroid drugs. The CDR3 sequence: CSVEDLEGASGANVLTF. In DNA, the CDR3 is TGCAGCGTTGAAGATCTTGAGGGGGCTTCTGGGGCCAACGTCCTGACTTTC.